The T cell receptor (beta chain) described here comes from a study of T cells in Graves' hyperthyroidism and ophthalmopathy. The source material, RNA transcripts, was used to amplify TCR beta CDR3 regions. First-round RT-PCR of the TCR CDR3 relied on the HTBI primer set. Via MiXCR, TCRdb re-called the multiplex PCR reads, giving one row per CDR3 protein. The sample includes about 640,000 distinct CDR3 sequences, around 20% of them seen just once. Disease lasting under 3 months, a NOSPECS grade of at least 4, and a Clinical Activity Score of at least 3 were features of the ophthalmopathy patients. The junction had 8 bases not matched to a gene; V was cut back by 2 bases and J by 2 bases. The CDR3 has 17 amino acids. The germline CDR1 and CDR2 sequences are SGDLS and YYNGEE.

V usage is TRBV9 and J usage is TRBJ2-5, with TRBD2 identical over 11 bases. The sequencing input was blood. The clonotype comes from a man aged 25 to 40 with Graves' ophthalmopathy. As DNA, the CDR3 is TGTGCCAGCAGCGTTACTAGCGGGAGCGGGTCGCAAGAGACCCAGTACTTC. It specifies CASSVTSGSGSQETQYF.